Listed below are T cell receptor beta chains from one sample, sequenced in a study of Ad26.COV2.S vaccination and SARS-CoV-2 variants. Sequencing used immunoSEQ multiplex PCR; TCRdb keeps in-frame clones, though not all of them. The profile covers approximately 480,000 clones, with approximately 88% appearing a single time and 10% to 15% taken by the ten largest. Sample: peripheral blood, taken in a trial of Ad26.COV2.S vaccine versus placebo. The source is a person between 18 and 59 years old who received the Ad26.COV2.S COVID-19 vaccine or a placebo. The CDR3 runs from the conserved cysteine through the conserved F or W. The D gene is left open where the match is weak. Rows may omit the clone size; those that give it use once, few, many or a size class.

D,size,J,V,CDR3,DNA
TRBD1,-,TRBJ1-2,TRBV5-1,CASSFGQGAIYGYTF,TGCGCCAGCAGCTTCGGCCAGGGGGCTATCTATGGCTACACCTTC
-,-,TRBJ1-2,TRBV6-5,CASSQGRTDCYTF,TGTGCCAGCAGCCAGGGTCGAACGGACTGCTACACCTTC
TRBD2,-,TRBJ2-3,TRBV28,CASSLSGLAVTDTQYF,TGTGCCAGCAGTCTATCAGGACTAGCGGTAACAGATACGCAGTATTTT
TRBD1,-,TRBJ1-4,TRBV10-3,CAISDPSPWTGTNEKLFF,TGTGCCATCAGTGACCCTAGCCCTTGGACAGGGACTAATGAAAAACTGTTTTTT
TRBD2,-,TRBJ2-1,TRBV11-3,CASSLGAGRNEQFF,TGTGCCAGCAGCTTAGGAGCGGGACGTAATGAGCAGTTCTTC
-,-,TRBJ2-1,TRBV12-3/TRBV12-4,CASSSSKPGEQFF,TGTGCCAGCAGTTCTAGCAAGCCCGGTGAGCAGTTCTTC
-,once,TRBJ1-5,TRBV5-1,CASSLGAGDYSNQPQHF,TGCGCCAGCAGCTTGGGGGCAGGGGACTATAGCAATCAGCCCCAGCATTTT
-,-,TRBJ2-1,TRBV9,CASSFVGNEQFF,TGTGCCAGCAGCTTTGTGGGAAATGAGCAGTTCTTC
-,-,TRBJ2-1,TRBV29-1,CSVSGNTEQFF,TGCAGCGTTTCAGGTAATACTGAGCAGTTCTTC
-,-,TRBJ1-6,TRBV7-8,CASSPTGSPLHF,TGTGCCAGCAGCCCCACAGGGTCACCCCTCCACTTT
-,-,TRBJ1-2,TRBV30,CAWSAVRKVYTF,TGTGCCTGGAGTGCGGTCCGAAAAGTGTACACCTTC
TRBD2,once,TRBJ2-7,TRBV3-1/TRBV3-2,CARPAGETIAYEQYF,TGTGCCAGACCGGCGGGGGAGACGATCGCCTACGAGCAGTACTTC
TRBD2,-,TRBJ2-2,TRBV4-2,CASSQEGLAGAGELFF,TGTGCCAGCAGCCAAGAGGGACTAGCGGGAGCCGGGGAGCTGTTTTTT
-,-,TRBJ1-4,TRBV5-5,CASSLMGAANEKLFF,TGTGCCAGCAGCTTGATGGGGGCGGCTAATGAAAAACTGTTTTTT
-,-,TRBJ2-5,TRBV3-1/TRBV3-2,CASSYGPRMSETQYF,TGTGCCAGCAGCTACGGACCCCGAATGTCGGAGACCCAGTACTTC
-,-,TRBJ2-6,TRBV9,CASSVQPSGANVLTF,TGTGCCAGCAGCGTACAGCCCTCTGGGGCCAACGTCCTGACTTTC
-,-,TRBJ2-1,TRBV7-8,CASSFFNTGYNEQFF,TGTGCCAGCAGCTTCTTCAACACGGGATACAATGAGCAGTTCTTC
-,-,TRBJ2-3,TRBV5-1,CASSPGGNTQYF,TGCGCCAGCAGCCCTGGGGGTAATACGCAGTATTTT
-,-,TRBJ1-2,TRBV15,CATSGVADLPYGYTF,TGTGCCACCAGCGGAGTAGCGGATCTACCCTATGGCTACACCTTC
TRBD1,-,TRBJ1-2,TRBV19,CASSTGQGWDYGYTF,TGTGCCAGTAGTACGGGACAGGGATGGGACTATGGCTACACCTTC
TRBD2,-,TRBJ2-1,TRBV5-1,CASSPGPTSGGWRQFF,TGCGCCAGCAGCCCCGGACCGACTAGCGGGGGGTGGAGGCAGTTCTTC
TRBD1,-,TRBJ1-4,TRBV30,CAWSVGGGKLFF,TGTGCCTGGAGTGTAGGGGGCGGAAAACTGTTTTTT
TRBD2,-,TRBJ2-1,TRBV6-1,CASSEARGFAEQFF,TGTGCCAGCAGTGAAGCGCGGGGGTTTGCTGAGCAGTTCTTC
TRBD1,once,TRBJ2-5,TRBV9,CASSVGTQGASLDF,TGTGCCAGCAGCGTAGGGACACAGGGGGCCTCTCTAGACTTC
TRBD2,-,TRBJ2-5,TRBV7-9,CASSLPGLGKKETQYF,TGTGCCAGCAGCCTCCCGGGACTAGGGAAGAAAGAGACCCAGTACTTC
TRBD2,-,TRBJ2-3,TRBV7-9,CASSRTSGSGDTQYF,TGTGCCAGCAGCCGGACTAGCGGGTCGGGGGATACGCAGTATTTT
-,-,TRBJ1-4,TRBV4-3,CASSQDLGNYNEKLFF,TGCGCCAGCAGCCAAGATTTGGGCAATTATAATGAAAAACTGTTTTTT
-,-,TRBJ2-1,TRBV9,CASSVELEIVSYNEQFF,TGTGCCAGCAGCGTAGAGTTGGAAATCGTTTCCTACAATGAGCAGTTCTTC
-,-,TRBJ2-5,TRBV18,CASSPGHPQETQYF,TGTGCCAGCTCACCTGGACACCCACAAGAGACCCAGTACTTC
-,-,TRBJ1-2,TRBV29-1,CSVGSRTPLYGYTF,TGCAGCGTTGGGTCCCGTACCCCCCTCTATGGCTACACCTTC
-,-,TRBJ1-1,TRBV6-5,CASSPRTGNTEAFF,TGTGCCAGCAGTCCCCGGACGGGGAACACTGAAGCTTTCTTT
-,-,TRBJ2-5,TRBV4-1,CASSQATIGGGLGQETQYF,TGCGCCAGCAGCCAGGCGACTATAGGTGGAGGACTTGGTCAAGAGACCCAGTACTTC
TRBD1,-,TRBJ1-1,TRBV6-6,CASTTPGQTNTEAFF,TGTGCCAGCACCACCCCGGGACAGACGAACACTGAAGCTTTCTTT
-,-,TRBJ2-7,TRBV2,CASSEAQFWGAYEQYF,TGTGCCAGCAGTGAAGCCCAGTTTTGGGGCGCCTACGAGCAGTACTTC
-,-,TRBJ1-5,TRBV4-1,CASSQDRGDQPQHF,TGCGCCAGCAGCCAAGATAGGGGGGATCAGCCCCAGCATTTT
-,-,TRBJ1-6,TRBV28,CASSLLVVSGNSPLHF,TGTGCCAGCAGTTTACTGGTCGTCTCCGGAAATTCACCCCTCCACTTT